Following are 27 T cell receptor beta chains from one sample sequenced in a study of blood T cell repertoires in COVID-19. TCRdb keeps only in-frame clones here, not all; method: immunoSEQ multiplex PCR. The sample records about 240,000 clones, about four fifths being singletons. Sequenced sample: peripheral blood. Every receptor here comes from a woman between 18 and 29 years old with acute or convalescent COVID-19.

CDR3 in DNA: TGTGCCAGCAGTTACTGGGGGGACGGAACCTACGAGCAGTACTTC. Translated, it gives CASSYWGDGTYEQYF. V usage is TRBV6-2 or TRBV6-3 and J usage is TRBJ2-7, with D perhaps matching TRBD2 (6 bases). The CDR3 extends over 15 amino acids. Germline values: CDR1 MNHEY, CDR2 SVGEGT. V lost 1 base to trimming and J lost 2 bases, with 12 bases between them.

The V gene is TRBV18, the J gene TRBJ2-7, with D hard to call. The germline V and J ends were trimmed by 3 bases and 0 bases, with 12 bases remaining between them. Germline V gene lookup returns CDR1 KGHSH and CDR2 LQKENI. This CDR3 region has 15 residues. The CDR3 protein is CASSPGSQSSYEQYF. The CDR3 bases are TGTGCCAGCTCACCCGGGTCCCAGAGCTCCTACGAGCAGTACTTC.

This clone was seen only a few times. The chain uses TRBV7-9 and TRBJ1-2; 7 bases are a match to TRBD1. CDR1 is SEHNR and CDR2 is FQNEAQ in the germline V gene (reference sequence). This CDR3 has 15 residues. The ends lost 5 bases at V and 4 bases at J; junction bases unmatched: 10. The CDR3 region is CASSPRQGRAYGYTF. The CDR3 DNA sequence: TGTGCCAGCAGCCCCAGACAGGGACGCGCCTATGGCTACACCTTC.

The chain is built from TRBV4-3 and TRBJ2-7; D is perhaps TRBD2 (6 bases). V was clipped by 0 bases and J by 1 base, with 13 bases between them. CDR1 is LGHNA, CDR2 YSLEER, per germline. The CDR3 has 16 residues. The CDR3: CASSQEVAGYSYEQYF. The CDR3 nucleotides are TGCGCCAGCAGCCAAGAGGTGGCGGGGTATTCCTACGAGCAGTACTTC.

This clone turned up a few times. The chain links TRBV30 to TRBJ2-1; 7 nucleotides agree with TRBD2. CDR3 size: 13 residues. Germline V gene sequence: CDR1 GTSNPN, CDR2 SVGIG (reference sequence). The ends lost 3 bases at V and 5 bases at J; junction bases unmatched: 4. Here the CDR3 reads CAWRASGHNEQFF. For the CDR3, the DNA is TGTGCCTGGAGGGCTAGCGGCCACAATGAGCAGTTCTTC.

The chain combines TRBV5-4 with TRBJ2-3, with a weak D call TRBD1 (6 bases). The CDR3 totals 17 residues. Germline V gene sequence: CDR1 SGHNT, CDR2 YYREEE (reference sequence). V was cut by 3 bases and J by 2 bases, with 19 bases left in between. In nucleotides, the CDR3 is TGTGCCAGCAGCTCTGAACAGGGTTCGGGACACACAGATACGCAGTATTTT. It translates to CASSSEQGSGHTDTQYF.

The chain has TRBV25-1 and TRBJ2-1; 13 positions match TRBD2. The trim removed 1 base at V and 9 bases at J, leaving 3 bases unmatched. Per germline, CDR1 MGHDK and CDR2 SYGVNS. CDR3 length: 15 amino acids. The CDR3 protein is CASSELLAGGIEQFF. Here the CDR3 DNA reads TGTGCCAGCAGTGAATTACTAGCGGGAGGGATTGAGCAGTTCTTC.

The rearrangement joins TRBV6-5 to TRBJ2-1; TRBD1 matches 7 bases. V trimming: 0 bases; J trimming: 7 bases; junction bases outside the gene matches: 6. This CDR3 has 15 amino acids. Germline V gene sequence: CDR1 MNHEY, CDR2 SVGAGI. CDR3 amino acids: CASSYSNRGINEQFF. The DNA of the CDR3 is TGTGCCAGCAGTTACTCGAACAGGGGAATTAATGAGCAGTTCTTC.

This clone was seen a handful of times. The chain combines TRBV3-1 (or the pseudogene TRBV3-2) with TRBJ2-3; D gene uncertain. Germline V gene data show CDR1 as LGHDT and CDR2 as YNNKEL (reference sequence). The CDR3 loop spans 11 amino acids. Deletions cut 8 bases from V and 2 bases from J, with 5 bases between. CDR3 coding DNA: TGTGCCAGCTCGTACACAGATACGCAGTATTTT. It is translated as CASSYTDTQYF.

This clone was detected a few times. This rearrangement joins TRBV4-3 to TRBJ2-1; the match to TRBD1 covers 9 bases. This CDR3 region has 15 residues. The germline V gene has CDR1 LGHNA and CDR2 YSLEER. With 0 bases clipped from V and 4 bases from J, the junction kept 1 base outside the gene matches. The CDR3 protein is CASSQEGTGYNEQFF. The CDR3, as DNA: TGCGCCAGCAGCCAAGAGGGGACAGGGTACAATGAGCAGTTCTTC.

The CDR3 DNA is TGTGCCAGCAGTTTCATGGGGGGAGAGTCAGATCAGCCCCAGCATTTT. This encodes CASSFMGGESDQPQHF. The J gene is TRBJ1-5, the V gene TRBV28, with a weak D call TRBD1 (5 bases). CDR3 length: 16 residues. Germline V gene lookup returns CDR1 MDHEN and CDR2 SYDVKM. V lost 3 bases to trimming and J lost 5 bases, with 17 bases between them.

The chain couples TRBV30 to TRBJ1-1; D may be TRBD1 (6 bases). Trimming cost V 0 bases and J 11 bases, with 16 bases left between them. The CDR3 is 13 residues long. Germline lookup yields CDR1 GTSNPN and CDR2 SVGIG (reference sequence). In nucleotides, the CDR3 is TGTGCCTGGAGTGTACGCGGGGGCTTGGCGGCTTTCTTT. It codes for CAWSVRGGLAAFF.

The chain links TRBV6-5 to TRBJ1-1; TRBD1 might be the D (6 bases). From germline, CDR1 is MNHEY and CDR2 SVGAGI. This CDR3 is 14 amino acids long. Between the trimmed V and J ends, which lost 2 bases and 2 bases, there was a span of 9 bases. CDR3 region: CASSYGQINTEAFF. CDR3 bases: TGTGCCAGCAGTTACGGACAGATCAACACTGAAGCTTTCTTT.

The gene calls are TRBV24-1 and TRBJ2-1; TRBD2 might be the D (5 bases). Trimming took 4 bases from V and 2 from J, leaving 14 bases between them. This CDR3 comprises 16 residues. Germline V gene lookup returns CDR1 KGHDR and CDR2 SFDVKD. The CDR3 spells CATSDPSGRTYNEQFF. The CDR3 DNA reads as TGTGCCACCAGTGACCCGAGCGGAAGAACCTACAATGAGCAGTTCTTC.

CDR3 in amino acids: CASSLGLAGVSDTQYF. The CDR3, as DNA: TGTGCCAGCAGCTTGGGCCTAGCGGGAGTGTCAGATACGCAGTATTTT. The chain couples TRBV5-6 to TRBJ2-3, with 10 nucleotides matching TRBD2. Germline values: CDR1 SGHDT, CDR2 YYEEEE. V was pared by 0 bases and J by 4 bases, with 5 bases of the junction left unmatched. This CDR3 spans 16 amino acids.

The chain uses TRBV7-9 and TRBJ1-4; no clear D. Trimming cost V 1 base and J 7 bases, with 10 bases left between them. Germline CDR1 reads SEHNR; CDR2 reads FQNEAQ (reference sequence). There are 14 residues in the CDR3. Written as DNA, the CDR3 is TGTGCCAGCAGCTTAGTGGAGGGAGGTGAAAAACTGTTTTTT. This sequence encodes CASSLVEGGEKLFF.

The V call is TRBV6-6, the J call TRBJ1-4, with D unclear. V was pared by 4 bases and J by 1 base, with 10 bases between. The germline gives CDR1 MNHNY, CDR2 SVGAGI (reference sequence). The CDR3 has 15 amino acids. In DNA form, the CDR3 reads TGTGCCAGCAGTTCGGACTTATTAACTAATGAAAAACTGTTTTTT. This translates into CASSSDLLTNEKLFF.

The count of this clone is one. The chain carries TRBV7-9 and TRBJ2-7; maybe TRBD1 (6 bases). V was cut by 4 bases and J by 3 bases, with 22 bases left in between. Germline V gene sequence: CDR1 SEHNR, CDR2 FQNEAQ (reference sequence). This CDR3 spans 17 amino acids. CDR3: CASSSPPDRSLFYEQYF. Written as DNA, the CDR3 is TGTGCCAGCAGCTCCCCCCCCGACAGGTCCCTTTTCTACGAGCAGTACTTC.

CDR3 DNA: TGCGCCAGCAGCCAAGGGTACGGGGGGACTGAAAAACTGTTTTTT. Amino acids: CASSQGYGGTEKLFF. V is TRBV4-1 and J is TRBJ1-4, with D possibly matching TRBD1 (5 bases). The CDR3 consists of 15 residues. CDR1 and CDR2 from the germline V gene are MGHRA and YSYEKL. V was shortened by 1 base and J by 7 bases, with 13 bases between the two germline ends.

J is TRBJ2-7 and V is TRBV29-1, with 10 bases matching TRBD2. CDR3 size: 14 residues. CDR1 and CDR2 from the germline V gene are SQVTM and ANQGSEA. With 7 bases clipped from V and 2 bases from J, the junction kept 8 bases outside the gene matches. The CDR3 DNA is TGCAGCGCCATAGCGGGAGGACCTCCCTACGAGCAGTACTTC. Its protein is CSAIAGGPPYEQYF.

The J gene is TRBJ2-1, the V gene TRBV5-4; TRBD2 matches 9 bases. The J segment lost 7 bases and the V segment lost 1 base, leaving 6 bases of the junction unmatched. The CDR3 is made up of 15 amino acids. Per germline, CDR1 SGHNT and CDR2 YYREEE (reference sequence). The CDR3 spells CASSLSGLARNEQFF. The CDR3 nucleotides are TGTGCCAGCAGCTTGTCTGGACTAGCGCGTAATGAGCAGTTCTTC.

This clone was seen at least ten times. The chain employs TRBV7-9 and TRBJ2-1; no reliable D call. Germline V lookup: CDR1 SEHNR, CDR2 FQNEAQ (reference sequence). Trimming removed 7 bases at V and 10 bases at J, with 14 bases between. This CDR3 region has 12 residues. The CDR3 bases are TGTGCCAGCACCCCCGCGAGAACCGAGCAGTTCTTC. As protein: CASTPARTEQFF.

Written as DNA, the CDR3 is TGTGCCAGCAGCCCCGGGACATCCGGCTACACCTTC. Encoded protein: CASSPGTSGYTF. The rearrangement joins TRBV3-1 (or the pseudogene TRBV3-2) to TRBJ1-2, with a possible D match to TRBD1 (6 bases). The CDR3 is 12 residues long. Trimming shortened V by 4 bases and J by 8 bases, and 11 bases separated the two germline ends. The germline V gene encodes CDR1 LGHDT and CDR2 YNNKEL (reference sequence).

The CDR3 nucleotides read TGCGCCAGCAGCTTGGTCGGAGATCTCTCCTACAATGAGCAGTTCTTC. Encoded protein: CASSLVGDLSYNEQFF. This sequence joins TRBV5-1 and TRBJ2-1; D uncertain. The CDR3 contains 16 residues. V lost 0 bases, J lost 0 bases, and 10 bases lay in between. Germline V gene sequence: CDR1 SGHRS, CDR2 YFSETQ. The full variable domain, in which reference TRBV5-1 and TRBJ2-1 provide the parts outside the CDR3, is KAGVTQTPRYLIKTRGQQVTLSCSPISGHRSVSWYQQTPGQGLQFLFEYFSETQRNKGNFPGRFSGRQFSNSRSEMNVSTLELGDSALYLCASSLVGDLSYNEQFFGPGTRLTVL.

The chain links TRBV15 to TRBJ1-2; TRBD1 is a possible D gene (5 bases). The germline V gene encodes CDR1 LNHNV and CDR2 YYDKDF (reference sequence). CDR3 length: 15 amino acids. V was shortened by 4 bases and J by 4 bases, with 16 bases between the two germline ends. This CDR3 is CATSTGTHNPYGYTF. CDR3 nucleotides: TGTGCCACCAGCACCGGGACTCACAACCCCTATGGCTACACCTTC.

V gene TRBV25-1 combines with J gene TRBJ1-3; TRBD1 matches 10 bases. The V and J ends lost 3 bases and 4 bases, in that order; junction bases with no gene match: 6. CDR1 MGHDK and CDR2 SYGVNS come from the germline V gene. This CDR3 has 16 residues. CDR3 amino acids: CASSDQRQGAGNTIYF. Here the CDR3 DNA reads TGTGCCAGCAGTGACCAACGACAGGGGGCCGGAAACACCATATATTTT.

V usage is TRBV28 and J usage is TRBJ2-2, with 11 bases that match TRBD1. V shed 7 bases and J 5 bases; nucleotides not matched to a gene: 9. Per germline, CDR1 MDHEN and CDR2 SYDVKM. This CDR3 region has 16 residues. The CDR3 DNA sequence: TGTGCCAGCACCACTGTGGGACAGGGGGTAACCGGGGAGCTGTTTTTT. Amino acid sequence: CASTTVGQGVTGELFF.